The clone carrying this T cell receptor (beta chain) came up once. An end of the junction does not agree with germline; a read error may underlie this. The source of the sample is a study of T cells after posttransplantation cyclophosphamide. Clones were read by immunoSEQ multiplex PCR, and TCRdb kept only the in-frame ones, dropping some. The table has 35,000 to 40,000 clones, roughly 78% seen once. Cyclophosphamide on days +3 and +4 followed busulfan-fludarabine conditioning and a marrow graft. Specimen: CD4+ T cells sorted from blood, collected roughly 1,900 days after a stem cell transplant with posttransplant cyclophosphamide. The clonotype was recovered from a female patient in her 40s who received an allogeneic stem cell transplant from a related donor, was CMV-positive, and had no GVHD. Some T cells may be transferred from the graft donor.

The DNA of the CDR3 is TGTGCTAGCAGCCGAGGACAGCAAGAGACCCAGTACTTC. It translates to CASSRGQQETQYF. The V and J genes are TRBV7-7 and TRBJ2-5; maybe TRBD1 (6 bases). The germline V gene encodes CDR1 SSHAT and CDR2 FNYEAQ (reference sequence). This CDR3 spans 13 amino acids. The whole variable domain, remainder taken from reference TRBV7-7 and TRBJ2-5, is GAGVSQSPRYKVTKRGQDVTLRCDPISSHATLYWYQQALGQGPEFLTYFNYEAQPDKSGLPSDRFSAERPEGSISTLTIQRTEQRDSAMYRCASSRGQQETQYFGPGTRLLVL.